One and the same sample provided the 24 T cell receptor beta chains below, sequenced in a study of shared clonotypes between healthy human individuals. TCRdb's table, derived via immunoSEQ multiplex PCR, lists solely in-frame clones and lacks some. The sample lists millions of clones, over 85% occurring once. Sequenced material: naive CD4+ T cells from PBMCs. Sample subset: CD45RA+ positively selected. The receptors were gathered from a man between 18 and 35 years old in good health. Some clones in this sample may be carry-over from other donors' samples.

The chain carries TRBV5-6 and TRBJ1-6, with a possible D match to TRBD1 (5 bases). Trimming removed 1 base from V and 7 bases from J, with 9 bases in between. The CDR3 runs 14 residues. From germline, CDR1 is SGHDT and CDR2 YYEEEE. The CDR3 sequence: CASSLRQGNSPLHF. CDR3 nucleotide sequence: TGTGCCAGCAGCTTGAGGCAGGGAAATTCACCCCTCCACTTT.

The chain has TRBV14 and TRBJ2-5, with 8 positions matching TRBD2. With 2 bases clipped from V and 5 bases from J, the junction kept 25 bases outside the gene matches. The CDR3 consists of 21 residues. Germline V lookup: CDR1 SGHDN, CDR2 FVKESK. The CDR3 protein is CASSQRGPAMGLAGGGETQYF. The CDR3 nucleotides read TGTGCCAGCAGCCAAAGGGGACCCGCTATGGGGCTAGCGGGCGGTGGGGAGACCCAGTACTTC.

This clone showed up just once. The chain has TRBV11-2 and TRBJ2-6, with D perhaps matching TRBD2 (5 bases). Germline V gene lookup returns CDR1 SGHAT and CDR2 FQNNGV. This CDR3 has 18 amino acids. V was cut by 2 bases and J by 0 bases, with 14 bases left in between. The CDR3 sequence is CASSLKRTLYSGANVLTF. The CDR3 DNA follows: TGTGCCAGCAGCTTAAAGCGGACTTTATACTCTGGGGCCAACGTCCTGACTTTC.

This clone has just one count. The V and J genes are TRBV6-6 and TRBJ2-7; 8 positions match TRBD1. CDR1 is MNHNY, CDR2 SVGAGI, per germline (reference sequence). Unmatched junction bases numbered 7, after V lost 4 bases and J lost 2 bases. The CDR3 is 15 amino acids. The CDR3 DNA is TGTGCCAGCAGTTCGCGTGGGACAGGAGCCTACGAGCAGTACTTC. Amino acid sequence: CASSSRGTGAYEQYF.

This rearrangement joins TRBV27 to TRBJ1-2, with TRBD1 identical over 7 bases. Germline CDR1 and CDR2: MNHEY and SMNVEV (reference sequence). The CDR3 sequence is 16 residues long. V trimming: 5 bases; J trimming: 1 base; junction bases outside the gene matches: 10. CDR3: CASSPGQAVYNYGYTF. The CDR3 DNA follows: TGTGCCAGCAGTCCCGGACAGGCCGTGTATAACTATGGCTACACCTTC.

In this sample, this clone turned up once. The V and J genes are TRBV30 and TRBJ2-7, with TRBD1 matching 10 bases. V was pared by 5 bases and J by 9 bases, with 10 bases of the junction left unmatched. The length of the CDR3 is 13 residues. The germline V gene encodes CDR1 GTSNPN and CDR2 SVGIG (reference sequence). The DNA for the CDR3 is TGTGCCTGGGCGGGACAGGGGCTTGGGGGGCAGTACTTC. This encodes CAWAGQGLGGQYF.

V usage is TRBV5-5 and J usage is TRBJ2-1; 11 nucleotides line up with TRBD1. Germline V gene sequence: CDR1 SGHKS, CDR2 YYEKEE (reference sequence). The CDR3 has 16 residues. After removal of 0 bases from V and 4 bases from J, the junction contained 3 bases not matched to a gene. The DNA for the CDR3 is TGTGCCAGCAGCTTGGAAGGGACAGGGGGATACAATGAGCAGTTCTTC. Translating it yields CASSLEGTGGYNEQFF.

V usage is TRBV7-9 and J usage is TRBJ1-4, with a possible D match to TRBD1 (5 bases). The germline V gene has CDR1 SEHNR and CDR2 FQNEAQ (reference sequence). Trimming removed 5 bases from V and 3 bases from J, with 13 bases in between. This CDR3 comprises 15 residues. CDR3 in amino acids: CASSPMGGANEKLFF. The CDR3 DNA follows: TGTGCCAGCAGCCCTATGGGGGGGGCTAATGAAAAACTGTTTTTT.

The V gene is TRBV5-1, the J gene TRBJ2-3, with a weak D call TRBD2 (5 bases). Germline CDR1 is SGHRS and CDR2 is YFSETQ. V was trimmed by 9 bases and J by 0 bases, leaving 17 bases between them. The length of the CDR3 is 15 residues. The CDR3 is CATSARGTSTDTQYF. The CDR3 nucleotides are TGCGCCACCTCGGCCCGGGGAACGAGCACAGATACGCAGTATTTT.

This clone was recorded only once. This chain connects TRBV2 to TRBJ2-2, with a weak D call TRBD1 (5 bases). The V end was cut by 6 bases, the J end by 0 bases, with 11 bases between. The CDR3 is 15 amino acids. CDR1 SNHLY and CDR2 FYNNEI come from the germline V gene. CDR3 in amino acids: CASSPQVTNTGELFF. CDR3 nucleotide sequence: TGTGCCAGCAGCCCACAGGTTACGAACACCGGGGAGCTGTTTTTT.

The chain combines TRBV18 with TRBJ1-1; unclear D gene. Trimming shortened V by 6 bases and J by 1 base, and 9 bases separated the two germline ends. Germline-derived CDR1 and CDR2 are KGHSH and LQKENI. The CDR3 extends over 13 amino acids. CDR3 nucleotides: TGTGCCAGCTCCTACCTAACGAACACTGAAGCTTTCTTT. As protein: CASSYLTNTEAFF.

About this clone: Other DNA sequences within the sample encode an identical CDR3. The chain carries TRBV5-4 and TRBJ2-3; D is ambiguous. V lost 1 base, J lost 0 bases, and 3 bases lay in between. The germline gives CDR1 SGHNT, CDR2 YYREEE (reference sequence). The CDR3 contains 13 residues. Here the CDR3 reads CASSLTSTDTQYF. The CDR3 DNA is TGTGCCAGCAGCTTGACGAGCACAGATACGCAGTATTTT.

V and J are TRBV19 and TRBJ2-7; 9 nucleotides match TRBD1. V was clipped by 4 bases and J by 0 bases; unmatched bases: 10. The CDR3 is made up of 17 amino acids. In germline, CDR1 is LNHDA, CDR2 SQIVND (reference sequence). CDR3: CASSTLPGQGYSYEQYF. The CDR3 coding sequence is TGTGCCAGTAGTACTCTTCCGGGACAGGGATACTCCTACGAGCAGTACTTC.

The chain carries TRBV9 and TRBJ2-7; the D gene is possibly TRBD1 (5 bases). This CDR3 is 15 amino acids long. Trimming took off 4 bases at V and 2 bases at J, with 16 bases between the two ends. Per germline, CDR1 SGDLS and CDR2 YYNGEE. Here the CDR3 reads CASSPRGSSPYEQYF. The CDR3 nucleotides are TGTGCCAGCAGCCCAAGGGGTAGTTCCCCCTACGAGCAGTACTTC.

The chain combines TRBV27 with TRBJ2-7; TRBD1 is a possible D gene (5 bases). The length of the CDR3 is 16 residues. CDR1 is MNHEY, CDR2 SMNVEV, per germline (reference sequence). The V gene lost 2 bases and the J gene lost 2 bases, with 16 bases spanning the gap. In DNA, the CDR3 is TGTGCCAGCAGTTTAACTTTGATTCCAGGGACCTACGAGCAGTACTTC. Translated, it gives CASSLTLIPGTYEQYF.

The sample holds one count of this clone. This sequence joins TRBV28 and TRBJ2-7; D is ambiguous. The V gene lost 7 bases and the J gene lost 12 bases, with 31 bases spanning the gap. CDR1 is MDHEN and CDR2 is SYDVKM in the germline V gene. This CDR3 region has 16 residues. CDR3 bases: TGTGCCAGCAAGGAAACGGGTGCCACCCATCACTTGCCAATGTACTTC. Protein product: CASKETGATHHLPMYF.

The V and J genes are TRBV4-1 and TRBJ2-3; D is undetermined. There are 14 residues in the CDR3. Germline CDR1 is MGHRA and CDR2 is YSYEKL. Between the trimmed V and J ends, which lost 1 base and 5 bases, there was a span of 10 bases. Here the CDR3 reads CASSQGLSEDTQYF. The DNA for the CDR3 is TGCGCCAGCAGCCAAGGTCTATCCGAAGATACGCAGTATTTT.

The chain couples TRBV18 to TRBJ2-7, with TRBD2 matching over 9 bases. The germline V gene encodes CDR1 KGHSH and CDR2 LQKENI. Trimming took 4 bases from V and 5 from J; bases not matched to a gene: 6. CDR3 length equals 14 residues. The CDR3 nucleotides are TGTGCCAGCTCACTAAGGACTAGCGCAGACGAGCAGTACTTC. Its protein product is CASSLRTSADEQYF.

Here the CDR3 reads CASLGRPNTGELFF. The CDR3 DNA reads as TGTGCCAGCCTAGGACGTCCGAACACCGGGGAGCTGTTTTTT. The chain carries TRBV30 and TRBJ2-2; no clear D. The CDR3 length is 14 residues. V lost 8 bases and J lost 0, with 13 bases in between. Germline assignment: CDR1 GTSNPN and CDR2 SVGIG (reference sequence).

The V and J genes are TRBV6-5 and TRBJ2-4; 10 nucleotides align to TRBD1. After removal of 5 bases from V and 8 bases from J, the junction contained 3 bases not matched to a gene. Germline V CDR1 and CDR2: MNHEY, SVGAGI. CDR3 length equals 13 residues. CDR3 protein: CASSRQGAYIQYF. CDR3 coding DNA: TGTGCCAGCAGTCGACAGGGGGCCTACATTCAGTACTTC.

This clone was seen only once. This CDR3 is also generated by other DNA sequences in the sample. The rearrangement links TRBV28 to TRBJ1-2; D possibly corresponds to TRBD1 (5 bases). V gave up 8 bases and J gave up 4 bases, with 5 bases separating them. CDR1 and CDR2 from the germline V gene are MDHEN and SYDVKM. There are 10 residues in the CDR3. This CDR3 reads CASGTYGYTF. The CDR3 DNA reads TGTGCCAGCGGGACCTATGGCTACACCTTC.

This clone was recorded once. The CDR3 region is CASSLGDNGYTF. As DNA, the CDR3 is TGTGCCAGCAGCTTGGGGGATAATGGCTACACCTTC. The V call is TRBV7-3, the J call TRBJ1-2; TRBD1 is a possible D gene (5 bases). Germline CDR1 is SGHTA and CDR2 is FQGTGA. Trimming took off 3 bases at V and 6 bases at J, with 8 bases between the two ends. This CDR3 is 12 amino acids long.

The V call is TRBV4-1, the J call TRBJ2-3, with D possibly TRBD2 on 5 matching bases. V dropped 4 bases and J dropped 6 bases, with 11 bases sitting between them. This CDR3 has 13 amino acids. The germline V gene has CDR1 MGHRA and CDR2 YSYEKL. This chain's CDR3 is CASSRTGVDTQYF. The CDR3 DNA follows: TGCGCCAGCAGCCGGACCGGGGTCGATACGCAGTATTTT.

The chain recombines TRBV4-3 with TRBJ2-1, with D tentatively TRBD2 (5 bases). The germline V gene encodes CDR1 LGHNA and CDR2 YSLEER. V was cut by 1 base and J by 0 bases, with 10 bases left in between. This CDR3 region has 16 residues. This CDR3 reads CASSQGASNSYNEQFF. CDR3 bases: TGCGCCAGCAGCCAAGGGGCTAGCAACTCCTACAATGAGCAGTTCTTC.